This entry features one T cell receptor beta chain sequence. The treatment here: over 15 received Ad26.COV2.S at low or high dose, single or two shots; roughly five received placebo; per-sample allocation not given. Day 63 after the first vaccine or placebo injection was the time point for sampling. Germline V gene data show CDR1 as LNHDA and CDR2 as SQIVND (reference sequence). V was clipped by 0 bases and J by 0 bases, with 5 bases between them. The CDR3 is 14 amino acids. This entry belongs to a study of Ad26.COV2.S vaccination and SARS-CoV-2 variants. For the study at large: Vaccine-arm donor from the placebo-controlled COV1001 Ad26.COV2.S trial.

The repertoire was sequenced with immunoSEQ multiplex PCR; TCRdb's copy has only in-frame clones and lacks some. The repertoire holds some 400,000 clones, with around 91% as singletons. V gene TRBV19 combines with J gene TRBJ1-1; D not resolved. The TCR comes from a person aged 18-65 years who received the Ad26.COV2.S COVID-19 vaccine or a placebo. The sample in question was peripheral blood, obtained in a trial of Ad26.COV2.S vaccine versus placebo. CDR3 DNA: TGTGCCAGTAGTATAGACGCGGTGAACACTGAAGCTTTCTTT. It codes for CASSIDAVNTEAFF.